A single sample gave rise to the 18 T cell receptor beta chains below, sequenced in a study of shared T cell receptors in the human thymus. Method: immunoSEQ multiplex PCR; TCRdb's copy keeps in-frame clones and lacks some. The data contain about 730,000 clones, around 85% of them singletons. The same data also went into a second study, on human thymus T cells.

The specimen was thymocytes. The receptors stem from a girl under three years old with a congenital heart defect.

V and J are TRBV4-3 and TRBJ1-3; a weak D match, TRBD1 (6 bases). The V end was cut by 0 bases, the J end by 2 bases, with 20 bases between. The CDR3 consists of 19 residues. CDR1 and CDR2 (germline): LGHNA, YSLEER. The CDR3 DNA follows: TGCGCCAGCAGCCAAGATGGGACAAGAACTCGGGTTGCTGGAAACACCATATATTTT. It yields the protein CASSQDGTRTRVAGNTIYF.

This clone was found a few times. This chain links TRBV14 with TRBJ2-7, with TRBD1 matching over 12 bases. This CDR3 contains 17 residues. In germline, CDR1 is SGHDN, CDR2 FVKESK. Trimming took 2 bases from V and 7 from J; bases not matched to a gene: 12. The CDR3 spells CASSQPLQGQGAGEQYF. The CDR3 nucleotides read TGTGCCAGCAGCCAACCACTACAGGGACAGGGGGCGGGGGAGCAGTACTTC.

The chain combines TRBV4-1 with TRBJ2-3; 8 nucleotides agree with TRBD2. V was pared by 4 bases and J by 2 bases, with 8 bases of the junction left unmatched. Germline V gene sequence: CDR1 MGHRA, CDR2 YSYEKL. This CDR3 has 16 residues. The CDR3 DNA reads TGCGCCAGCAGCCCTCTAGCGGGTCTAGACACAGATACGCAGTATTTT. This codes for CASSPLAGLDTDTQYF.

This clone was observed a few times. V usage is TRBV27 and J usage is TRBJ1-1, with 7 bases lining up with TRBD1. The ends lost 5 bases at V and 0 bases at J; junction bases unmatched: 9. The CDR3 has 16 residues. Germline CDR1 reads MNHEY; CDR2 reads SMNVEV (reference sequence). In DNA form, the CDR3 reads TGTGCCAGCAGTAAGTTGAGGGGGCGGTTGAACACTGAAGCTTTCTTT. Translation: CASSKLRGRLNTEAFF.

V gene TRBV28 combines with J gene TRBJ2-1; 8 bases are shared with TRBD2. Germline V gene sequence: CDR1 MDHEN, CDR2 SYDVKM. V gave up 5 bases and J gave up 0 bases; unmatched junction bases: 21. The CDR3 is 21 amino acids. CDR3 protein: CASSLLVGRGASVSSYNEQFF. The CDR3 nucleotides read TGTGCCAGCAGTCTCCTGGTGGGGCGGGGGGCCTCGGTGAGCTCCTACAATGAGCAGTTCTTC.

There are a few counts of this clone. The V call is TRBV7-2, the J call TRBJ2-6, with 7 nucleotides matching TRBD1. This CDR3 is built from 18 residues. With V trimmed by 5 bases and J by 4 bases, 14 bases remained unmatched. Per the germline V gene, CDR1 is SGHTA and CDR2 is FQGNSA. The CDR3 is CASSPSTGRMGGANVLTF. CDR3 in DNA: TGTGCCAGCAGCCCCTCGACAGGGCGTATGGGGGGGGCCAACGTCCTGACTTTC.

In its sample, this clone was seen once. The junction differs from germline at one of its ends, possibly a read error. The J gene is TRBJ1-2, the V gene TRBV7-7, with D perhaps TRBD1 (6 bases). This CDR3 spans 15 amino acids. CDR1 is SSHAT and CDR2 is FNYEAQ in the germline V gene (reference sequence). This chain's CDR3 is CASSLTNRVWYGYTF. For the CDR3, the DNA is TGTGCTAGCAGCTTAACTAACAGGGTCTGGTATGGCTACACCTTC.

The chain is built from TRBV4-2 and TRBJ2-7, with D uncertain. Germline loops: CDR1 LGHNA, CDR2 YNFKEQ. The CDR3 sequence is 15 residues long. V lost 1 base, J lost 4 bases, and 14 bases lay in between. CDR3 in amino acids: CASSQGLGQLYEQYF. CDR3 nucleotide sequence: TGTGCCAGCAGCCAAGGGCTGGGCCAGTTATACGAGCAGTACTTC.

This clone was observed a few times. The chain links TRBV6-1 to TRBJ1-4; maybe TRBD1 (6 bases). V lost 4 bases and J lost 0, with 18 bases in between. This CDR3 spans 18 amino acids. CDR1 and CDR2 from the germline V gene are MNHNS and SASEGT. CDR3 sequence (DNA): TGTGCCAGCAGTGGAGGGGGTGGCAGATCTGCAACTAATGAAAAACTGTTTTTT. Residues: CASSGGGGRSATNEKLFF.

J is TRBJ1-1 and V is TRBV29-1; maybe TRBD1 (5 bases). V was pared by 7 bases and J by 3 bases, with 24 bases between. The CDR3 is 16 amino acids. Germline V gene lookup returns CDR1 SQVTM and CDR2 ANQGSEA. The CDR3 bases are TGCAGCGCCCAACTCCAGGGAAATTGGGCGGACACTGAAGCTTTCTTT. Its translation is CSAQLQGNWADTEAFF.

The V call is TRBV18, the J call TRBJ1-1, with a tentative D call TRBD1 (5 bases). Germline loops: CDR1 KGHSH, CDR2 LQKENI. This CDR3 is 16 amino acids long. V was cut by 0 bases and J by 0 bases, with 11 bases left in between. Here the CDR3 reads CASSPPWGLVNTEAFF. CDR3 nucleotide sequence: TGTGCCAGCTCACCACCGTGGGGCCTAGTGAACACTGAAGCTTTCTTT.

V usage is TRBV7-6 and J usage is TRBJ1-1; perhaps TRBD1 as D (6 bases). CDR3 length: 16 amino acids. The germline gives CDR1 SGHVS, CDR2 FNYEAQ. Trimming pared 4 bases from V and 1 base from J, leaving 16 bases between. CDR3 nucleotide sequence: TGTGCCAGCAGCTGGGATGGGGAAGGGGGGAACACTGAAGCTTTCTTT. Translating it yields CASSWDGEGGNTEAFF.

This clone was seen once. The gene calls are TRBV6-6 and TRBJ1-5, with D unclear. V was cut by 4 bases and J by 6 bases, with 13 bases left in between. The CDR3 has 14 amino acids. Germline V gene lookup returns CDR1 MNHNY and CDR2 SVGAGI (reference sequence). DNA for the CDR3: TGTGCCAGCAGTTCAGCAGCGTCGGGTCAGCCCCAGCATTTT. Its protein product is CASSSAASGQPQHF.

The CDR3 nucleotides are TGCGCCAGCAGCTTGGAACAGAATAGCACAGATACGCAGTATTTT. This codes for CASSLEQNSTDTQYF. The chain employs TRBV5-1 and TRBJ2-3; D is uncertain. Germline CDR1 and CDR2: SGHRS and YFSETQ. CDR3 length: 15 residues. Trimming left V 0 bases short and J 0 bases short, with 8 bases between.

This chain uses TRBV5-1 with TRBJ2-7; TRBD1 matches 9 bases. This CDR3 contains 17 residues. Trimming cost V 5 bases and J 3 bases; bases outside gene matches: 15. Germline CDR1 is SGHRS and CDR2 is YFSETQ. The CDR3 is CASSFTPGQGDYYEQYF. CDR3 sequence (DNA): TGCGCCAGCAGTTTTACACCGGGACAGGGAGATTACTACGAGCAGTACTTC.

The chain links TRBV4-1 to TRBJ2-3; D remains ambiguous. The CDR3 has 14 residues. V dropped 4 bases and J dropped 1 base, with 9 bases sitting between them. Germline-derived CDR1 and CDR2 are MGHRA and YSYEKL. In DNA, the CDR3 is TGCGCCAGCAGCCCGGAGAGACGCACAGATACGCAGTATTTT. It yields the protein CASSPERRTDTQYF.

The rearrangement uses TRBV9 and TRBJ2-7, with 7 bases fitting TRBD1. The CDR3 runs to 14 residues. The V segment lost 3 bases and the J segment 9 bases; nucleotides outside the gene matches: 12. Per germline, CDR1 SGDLS and CDR2 YYNGEE. The CDR3 DNA reads TGTGCCAGCAGCGCCCCAGACAGGGTACGAATGCAGTACTTC. It translates to CASSAPDRVRMQYF.

This clone was found a few times. The chain couples TRBV29-1 to TRBJ1-1; D may be TRBD1 (5 bases). Germline CDR1 and CDR2: SQVTM and ANQGSEA. This CDR3 comprises 18 residues. Trimming took off 3 bases at V and 0 bases at J, with 23 bases between the two ends. CDR3 nucleotide sequence: TGCAGCGTTGACCCCGATGTGCGGGGCCGGTTTCTGAACACTGAAGCTTTCTTT. Amino acid sequence: CSVDPDVRGRFLNTEAFF.